A single sample is the source of the 23 T cell receptor beta chains below, sequenced in a study of blood T cell repertoires in COVID-19. Sequencing used immunoSEQ multiplex PCR; TCRdb keeps in-frame clones, though not all of them. The sample holds 150,000 to 170,000 clones, approximately 85% seen once. The specimen sequenced was peripheral blood. The receptors were gathered from a man aged 55-75 years with COVID-19, enrolled during active disease.

Only a few counts were recorded for this clone. The chain carries TRBV9 and TRBJ1-2; 8 nucleotides agree with TRBD1. The CDR3 has 13 amino acids. The germline CDR1 and CDR2 sequences are SGDLS and YYNGEE. Unmatched junction bases numbered 3, after V lost 4 bases and J lost 4 bases. CDR3 DNA: TGTGCCAGCAGCCCCACAGGGGGCTATGGCTACACCTTC. It yields the protein CASSPTGGYGYTF.

This chain connects TRBV21-1 to TRBJ2-1; the listed D gene, TRBD1, was not tested against the DNA. TRBV21-1 is given as a pseudogene. This CDR3 contains 12 residues. The CDR3, as DNA: TGTGCCAGCCCATCCCGGACAGGCGAGCAGTTCTTC. Its translation is CASPSRTGEQFF.

The chain couples TRBV19 to TRBJ1-2, with 9 nucleotides matching TRBD1. Trimming at V came to 7 bases and at J to 7 bases, leaving 7 bases not matched to a gene. Germline V CDR1 and CDR2: LNHDA, SQIVND (reference sequence). The CDR3 totals 13 residues. The CDR3, as DNA: TGTGCCAGTAAATCACAGGGGGCGCGTGGCTACACCTTC. It translates to CASKSQGARGYTF. Using reference TRBV19 and TRBJ1-2 for the parts outside the CDR3, the full variable domain is DGGITQSPKYLFRKEGQNVTLSCEQNLNHDAMYWYRQDPGQGLRLIYYSQIVNDFQKGDIAEGYSVSREKKESFPLTVTSAQKNPTAFYLCASKSQGARGYTFGSGTRLTVV.

The rearrangement links TRBV10-3 to TRBJ1-2, with 7 nucleotides matching TRBD1. Losses at the gene ends were 2 bases for V and 6 bases for J; bases not matched to a gene: 9. From germline, CDR1 is ENHRY and CDR2 SYGVKD. This CDR3 spans 15 amino acids. The CDR3 region is CAISEPATGTNGYTF. DNA for the CDR3: TGTGCCATCAGTGAGCCCGCGACAGGGACAAATGGCTACACCTTC.

CDR3: CASSPTSDEQFF. The CDR3 DNA is TGTGCCAGCAGCCCAACCAGCGATGAGCAGTTCTTC. The rearrangement links TRBV11-3 to TRBJ2-1, with D hard to call. V was shortened by 5 bases and J by 8 bases, with 10 bases between the two germline ends. The CDR3 runs to 12 residues. Per the germline V gene, CDR1 is SGHNT and CDR2 is YENEEA. The whole variable domain, remainder taken from reference TRBV11-3 and TRBJ2-1, is EAGVVQSPRYKIIEKKQPVAFWCNPISGHNTLYWYLQNLGQGPELLIRYENEEAVDDSQLPKDRFSAERLKGVDSTLKIQPAELGDSAVYLCASSPTSDEQFFGPGTRLTVL.

This clone was picked up a small number of times. The V call is TRBV5-4, the J call TRBJ2-7; 9 bases line up with TRBD2. Germline CDR1 SGHNT, CDR2 YYREEE (reference sequence). The ends lost 2 bases at V and 2 bases at J; junction bases unmatched: 5. This CDR3 contains 15 residues. The CDR3 here is CASSFPGTSPYEQYF. DNA of the CDR3: TGTGCCAGCAGCTTCCCAGGGACTAGCCCCTACGAGCAGTACTTC.

This clone was counted once. This chain uses TRBV11-2 with TRBJ1-2, with TRBD1 identical over 7 bases. This CDR3 is 16 amino acids long. J was trimmed by 6 bases and V by 0 bases; bases with no gene match: 10. Per germline, CDR1 SGHAT and CDR2 FQNNGV. As DNA, the CDR3 is TGTGCCAGCAGCTTAGAATCCCTCGACAGGGTTGATGGCTACACCTTC. Translation: CASSLESLDRVDGYTF.

The chain employs TRBV27 and TRBJ2-1, with 8 positions matching TRBD2. Trimming at V came to 5 bases and at J to 4 bases, leaving 7 bases not matched to a gene. The germline gives CDR1 MNHEY, CDR2 SMNVEV (reference sequence). CDR3 length: 15 amino acids. The CDR3 sequence is CASSEGGRSYNEQFF. In nucleotides, the CDR3 is TGTGCCAGCAGTGAGGGCGGGAGGAGTTACAATGAGCAGTTCTTC.

The sample holds one count of this clone. The V gene is TRBV4-2, the J gene TRBJ1-5; D unclear. The CDR3 totals 15 residues. Trimming pared 0 bases from V and 6 bases from J, leaving 12 bases between. The germline CDR1 and CDR2 sequences are LGHNA and YNFKEQ. The CDR3 reads CASSQDGRGIQPQHF. The CDR3 DNA follows: TGTGCCAGCAGCCAAGACGGGAGAGGGATTCAGCCCCAGCATTTT.

The chain is built from TRBV7-2 and TRBJ1-1; tentative D call: TRBD1 (5 bases). The CDR3 is 13 residues long. V was trimmed by 4 bases and J by 1 base, leaving 7 bases between them. The germline CDR1 and CDR2 sequences are SGHTA and FQGNSA. This CDR3 reads CASSSGQNTEAFF. DNA of the CDR3: TGTGCCAGCAGCTCAGGACAGAACACTGAAGCTTTCTTT.

The sample holds one count of this clone. This chain uses TRBV7-3 with TRBJ2-2; 9 bases fit TRBD1. CDR3 length equals 16 residues. V trimming: 1 base; J trimming: 7 bases; junction bases outside the gene matches: 7. CDR1 SGHTA and CDR2 FQGTGA come from the germline V gene. The CDR3 DNA follows: TGTGCCAGCAGCTTAATGGGACAGGGATCAATCGGGGAGCTGTTTTTT. Protein sequence: CASSLMGQGSIGELFF.

The chain is built from TRBV19 and TRBJ1-5; 8 nucleotides line up with TRBD1. Trimming cost V 7 bases and J 4 bases; bases outside gene matches: 9. The germline gives CDR1 LNHDA, CDR2 SQIVND (reference sequence). CDR3 length equals 15 residues. The CDR3 loop reads CASNLNTGGNQPQHF. The CDR3 coding sequence is TGTGCCAGTAATCTTAACACAGGGGGTAATCAGCCCCAGCATTTT.

This sequence joins TRBV3-1 (or the pseudogene TRBV3-2) and TRBJ1-2; no reliable D call. Trimming stripped 2 bases from V and 8 bases from J, with 9 bases between. The CDR3 runs to 12 residues. The V gene's germline CDR1 is LGHDT and CDR2 YNNKEL (reference sequence). CDR3 DNA sequence: TGTGCCAGCAGCCAAATTGAGGGAGGCTACACCTTC. Translated: CASSQIEGGYTF.

This chain uses TRBV10-3 with TRBJ2-1; 7 bases align to TRBD1. The CDR3 runs 15 residues. The junction had 6 bases not matched to a gene; V was cut back by 6 bases and J by 1 base. Looked up from germline, CDR1 is ENHRY and CDR2 is SYGVKD. The CDR3 is CAIRGTGESYNEQFF. The CDR3 nucleotides read TGTGCCATCAGAGGAACAGGGGAATCCTACAATGAGCAGTTCTTC.

The chain links TRBV6-6 to TRBJ1-1; 9 bases line up with TRBD1. J gave up 6 bases and V 2 bases, and 7 bases lay outside the gene matches. Germline V gives CDR1 MNHNY, CDR2 SVGAGI (reference sequence). The CDR3 extends over 15 amino acids. CDR3 in amino acids: CASSYGTGGRSEAFF. In nucleotides, the CDR3 is TGTGCCAGCAGTTACGGTACAGGGGGCCGGTCTGAAGCTTTCTTT.

The gene calls are TRBV5-1 and TRBJ1-4; 9 bases fit TRBD1. V trimming: 4 bases; J trimming: 3 bases; junction bases outside the gene matches: 7. CDR1 SGHRS and CDR2 YFSETQ come from the germline V gene. The CDR3 sequence is 16 residues long. This CDR3 reads CASSGGTGIANEKLFF. The DNA of the CDR3 is TGCGCCAGCAGCGGGGGGACAGGGATAGCTAATGAAAAACTGTTTTTT.

V and J are TRBV12-3 or TRBV12-4 and TRBJ1-2, with TRBD1 identical over 7 bases. This CDR3 spans 13 amino acids. The V gene end was trimmed by 3 bases and the J gene end by 5 bases; junction bases not matched to a gene: 3. In nucleotides, the CDR3 is TGTGCCAGCAGTTTGTCAGGGGGGTATGGCTACACCTTC. Residues: CASSLSGGYGYTF.

The chain uses TRBV7-2 and TRBJ1-6, with 7 bases that match TRBD1. Germline V CDR1 and CDR2: SGHTA, FQGNSA. CDR3 length equals 14 residues. V was pared by 7 bases and J by 10 bases, with 10 bases of the junction left unmatched. This CDR3 reads CASNRQGAISPLHF. DNA of the CDR3: TGTGCCAGCAACCGACAGGGCGCAATCTCACCCCTCCACTTT.

This chain uses TRBV6-5 with TRBJ2-3; 7 bases are a match to TRBD1. Germline-derived CDR1 and CDR2 are MNHEY and SVGAGI. Losses at the gene ends were 2 bases for V and 5 bases for J; bases not matched to a gene: 10. The CDR3 has 16 amino acids. The CDR3 coding sequence is TGTGCCAGCAGTTACCGCCGGACAGGTTGGGGAGATACGCAGTATTTT. Its translation: CASSYRRTGWGDTQYF.

The chain joins TRBV5-4 to TRBJ1-2; D is possibly TRBD1 (5 bases). Germline V gene data show CDR1 as SGHNT and CDR2 as YYREEE (reference sequence). The CDR3 spans 13 residues. V shed 4 bases and J shed 4 bases, with 11 bases lying between them. CDR3 coding DNA: TGTGCCAGCAGCGAACAGGTTGCCTATGGCTACACCTTC. It specifies CASSEQVAYGYTF.

The chain employs TRBV7-3 and TRBJ2-2; 9 bases align to TRBD2. J was trimmed by 0 bases and V by 5 bases; bases with no gene match: 1. The CDR3 consists of 15 residues. Germline V gives CDR1 SGHTA, CDR2 FQGTGA. The CDR3 nucleotides are TGTGCCAGCAGCCGCGGGGGGGCGAACACCGGGGAGCTGTTTTTT. Its protein product is CASSRGGANTGELFF.

This chain joins TRBV24-1 and TRBJ2-1; 12 bases are shared with TRBD2. The V segment lost 5 bases and the J segment 15 bases; nucleotides outside the gene matches: 7. CDR3 length: 13 residues. Germline-derived CDR1 and CDR2 are KGHDR and SFDVKD. The CDR3 sequence is CATSGPSGGDRFF. The DNA for the CDR3 is TGTGCCACCAGTGGTCCTAGCGGGGGGGATCGGTTCTTC.

The rearrangement joins TRBV19 to TRBJ1-2, with 9 bases aligning to TRBD1. Germline V gene data show CDR1 as LNHDA and CDR2 as SQIVND (reference sequence). This CDR3 comprises 13 residues. J lost 7 bases, V lost 8 bases, and 8 bases had no gene match. CDR3 sequence (DNA): TGTGCCAGTTTCCCCGGGACAGGGTTTGGCTACACCTTC. Translated: CASFPGTGFGYTF.